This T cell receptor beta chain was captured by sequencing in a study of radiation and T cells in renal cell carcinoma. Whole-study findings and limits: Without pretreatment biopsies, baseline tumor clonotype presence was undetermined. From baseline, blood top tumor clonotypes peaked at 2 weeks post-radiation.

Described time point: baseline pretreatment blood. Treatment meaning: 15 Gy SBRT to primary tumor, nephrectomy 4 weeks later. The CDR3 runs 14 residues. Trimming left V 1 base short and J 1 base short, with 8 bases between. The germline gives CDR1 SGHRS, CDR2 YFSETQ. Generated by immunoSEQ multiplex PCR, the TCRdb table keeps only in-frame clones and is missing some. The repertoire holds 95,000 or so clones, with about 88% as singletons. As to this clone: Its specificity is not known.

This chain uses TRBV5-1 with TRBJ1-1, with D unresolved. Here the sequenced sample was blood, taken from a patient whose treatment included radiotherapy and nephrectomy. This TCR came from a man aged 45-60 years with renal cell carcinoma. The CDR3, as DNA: TGCGCCAGCAGCTTGAGTGGGAGGAACACTGAAGCTTTCTTT. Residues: CASSLSGRNTEAFF.